This T cell receptor beta chain was found in a study of control samples from healthy donors and cancer patients. Clones were sequenced by immunoSEQ multiplex PCR, and TCRdb holds only the in-frame ones, with some missing. The data show about 65,000 clones, 75% to 95% seen once. The J segment lost 5 bases and the V segment lost 0 bases, leaving 6 bases of the junction unmatched. The CDR3 is made up of 15 amino acids. Per germline, CDR1 MNHNS and CDR2 SASEGT. The sequence was obtained from a woman between 45 and 65 years old with colorectal cancer. This rearrangement joins TRBV6-1 to TRBJ1-2; 7 positions agree with TRBD1. The sample was PBMCs. The CDR3 region has the DNA TGTGCCAGCAGTGAAGCGCTGGGCAGGGGGTATGGCTACACCTTC. Translated, it gives CASSEALGRGYGYTF.